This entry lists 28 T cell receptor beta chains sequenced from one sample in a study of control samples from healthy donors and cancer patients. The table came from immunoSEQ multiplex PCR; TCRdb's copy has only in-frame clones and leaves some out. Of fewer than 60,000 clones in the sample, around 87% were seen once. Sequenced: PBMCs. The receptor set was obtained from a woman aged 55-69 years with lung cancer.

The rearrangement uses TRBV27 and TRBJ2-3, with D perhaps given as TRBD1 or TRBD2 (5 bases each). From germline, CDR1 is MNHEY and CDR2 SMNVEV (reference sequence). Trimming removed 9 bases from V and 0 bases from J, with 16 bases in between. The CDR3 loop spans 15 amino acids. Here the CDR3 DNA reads TGTGCCAGTTCTCCGGGACGGACCAGCACAGATACGCAGTATTTT. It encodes CASSPGRTSTDTQYF.

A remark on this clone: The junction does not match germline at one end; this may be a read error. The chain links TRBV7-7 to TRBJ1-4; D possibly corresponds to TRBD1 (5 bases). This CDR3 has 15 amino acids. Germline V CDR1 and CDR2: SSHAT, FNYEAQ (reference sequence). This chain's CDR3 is CASSPNVGPYEKLFF. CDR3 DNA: TGTGCTAGCAGCCCCAATGTGGGACCCTACGAAAAACTGTTTTTT.

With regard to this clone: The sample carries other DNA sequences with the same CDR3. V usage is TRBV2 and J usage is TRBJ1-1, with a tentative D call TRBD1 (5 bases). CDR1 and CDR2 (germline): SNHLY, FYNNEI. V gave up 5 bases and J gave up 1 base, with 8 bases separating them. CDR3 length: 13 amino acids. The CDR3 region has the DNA TGTGCCAGCAGTTCCCAGGGGAACACTGAAGCTTTCTTT. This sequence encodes CASSSQGNTEAFF.

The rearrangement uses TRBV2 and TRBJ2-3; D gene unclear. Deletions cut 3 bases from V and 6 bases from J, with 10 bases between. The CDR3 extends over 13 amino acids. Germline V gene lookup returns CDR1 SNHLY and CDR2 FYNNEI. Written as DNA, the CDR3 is TGTGCCAGCAGTGATGCCTATGGGGATACGCAGTATTTT. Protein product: CASSDAYGDTQYF.

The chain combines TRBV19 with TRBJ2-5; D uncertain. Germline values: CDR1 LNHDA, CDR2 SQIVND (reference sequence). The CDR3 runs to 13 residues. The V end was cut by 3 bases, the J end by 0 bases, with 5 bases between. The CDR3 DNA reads TGTGCCAGTAGTATGATGGACCAAGAGACCCAGTACTTC. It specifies CASSMMDQETQYF.

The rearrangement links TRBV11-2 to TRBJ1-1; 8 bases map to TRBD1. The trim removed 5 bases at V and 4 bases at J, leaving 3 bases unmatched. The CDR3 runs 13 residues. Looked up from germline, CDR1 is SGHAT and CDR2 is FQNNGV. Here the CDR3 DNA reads TGTGCCAGCAGCCCCACAGGGGGCACTGAAGCTTTCTTT. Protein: CASSPTGGTEAFF. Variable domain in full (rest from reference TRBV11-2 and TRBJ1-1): EAGVAQSPRYKIIEKRQSVAFWCNPISGHATLYWYQQILGQGPKLLIQFQNNGVVDDSQLPKDRFSAERLKGVDSTLKIQPAKLEDSAVYLCASSPTGGTEAFFGQGTRLTVV.

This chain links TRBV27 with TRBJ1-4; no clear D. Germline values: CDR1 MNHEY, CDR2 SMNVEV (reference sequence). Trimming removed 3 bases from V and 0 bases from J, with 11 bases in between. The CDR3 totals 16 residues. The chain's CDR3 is CASSFLPLATNEKLFF. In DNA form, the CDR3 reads TGTGCCAGCAGTTTTTTGCCCCTTGCAACTAATGAAAAACTGTTTTTT.

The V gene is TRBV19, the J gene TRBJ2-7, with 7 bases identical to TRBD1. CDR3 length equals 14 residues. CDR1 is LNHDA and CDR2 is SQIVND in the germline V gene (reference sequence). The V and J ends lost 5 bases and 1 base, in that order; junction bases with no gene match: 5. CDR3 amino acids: CASSRRQGSYEQYF. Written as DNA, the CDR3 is TGTGCCAGTAGTCGGAGACAGGGATCCTACGAGCAGTACTTC.

The CDR3 sequence is CASSPNRGGNREQYF. CDR3 in DNA: TGTGCCAGCAGTCCGAACAGGGGGGGTAATAGGGAGCAGTACTTC. The gene calls are TRBV2 and TRBJ2-7; perhaps TRBD1 as D (8 bases). There are 15 residues in the CDR3. Per germline, CDR1 SNHLY and CDR2 FYNNEI. V dropped 5 bases and J dropped 7 bases, with 21 bases sitting between them.

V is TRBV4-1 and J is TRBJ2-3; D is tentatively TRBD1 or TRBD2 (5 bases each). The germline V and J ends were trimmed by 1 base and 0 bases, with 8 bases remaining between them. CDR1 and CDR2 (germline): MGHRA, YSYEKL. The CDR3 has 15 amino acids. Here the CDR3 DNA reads TGCGCCAGCAGCCAAGTCGGGGCTAGCACAGATACGCAGTATTTT. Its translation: CASSQVGASTDTQYF.

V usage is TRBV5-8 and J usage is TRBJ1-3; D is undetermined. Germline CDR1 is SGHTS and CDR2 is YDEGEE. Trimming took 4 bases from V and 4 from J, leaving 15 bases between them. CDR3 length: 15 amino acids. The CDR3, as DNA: TGTGCCAGCAGCCTGGGAGGAGTGATGGGAAACACCATATATTTT. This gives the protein CASSLGGVMGNTIYF.

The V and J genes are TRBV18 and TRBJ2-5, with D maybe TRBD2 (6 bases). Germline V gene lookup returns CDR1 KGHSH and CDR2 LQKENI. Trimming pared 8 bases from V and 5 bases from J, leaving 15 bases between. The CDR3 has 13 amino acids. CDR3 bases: TGTGCCAGCAACCGGGACGGGGGTGAGACCCAGTACTTC. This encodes CASNRDGGETQYF.

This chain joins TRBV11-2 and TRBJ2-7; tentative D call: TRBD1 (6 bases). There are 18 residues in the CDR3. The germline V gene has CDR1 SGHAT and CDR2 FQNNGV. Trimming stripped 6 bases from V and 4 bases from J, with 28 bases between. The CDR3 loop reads CASSSRGSTGKWTYEQYF. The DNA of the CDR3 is TGTGCCAGCAGTTCGAGGGGGTCCACAGGGAAGTGGACTTACGAGCAGTACTTC.

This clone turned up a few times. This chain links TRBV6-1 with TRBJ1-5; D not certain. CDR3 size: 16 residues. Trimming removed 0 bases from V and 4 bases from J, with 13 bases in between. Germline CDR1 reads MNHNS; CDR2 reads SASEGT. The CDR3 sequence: CASSEARHIRNQPQHF. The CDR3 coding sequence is TGTGCCAGCAGTGAAGCCCGCCATATTAGAAATCAGCCCCAGCATTTT.

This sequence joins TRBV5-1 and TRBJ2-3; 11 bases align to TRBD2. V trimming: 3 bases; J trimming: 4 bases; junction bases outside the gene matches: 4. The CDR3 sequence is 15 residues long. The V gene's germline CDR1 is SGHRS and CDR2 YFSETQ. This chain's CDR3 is CASSSTSGSSDTQYF. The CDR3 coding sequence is TGCGCCAGCAGCTCAACTAGCGGGAGTTCAGATACGCAGTATTTT.

CDR3 nucleotide sequence: TGTGCCAGCAGTGCAGACCTAGCGAGCTCCTACAATGAGCAGTTCTTC. Its protein product is CASSADLASSYNEQFF. This rearrangement joins TRBV6-6 to TRBJ2-1; a weak D match, TRBD2 (6 bases). Germline CDR1 and CDR2: MNHNY and SVGAGI (reference sequence). Between the trimmed V and J ends, which lost 5 bases and 0 bases, there was a span of 14 bases. The CDR3 length is 16 residues.

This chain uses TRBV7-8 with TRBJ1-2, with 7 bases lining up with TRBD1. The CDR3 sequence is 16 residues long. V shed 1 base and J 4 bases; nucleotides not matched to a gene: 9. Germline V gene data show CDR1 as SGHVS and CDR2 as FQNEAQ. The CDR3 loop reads CASSLGAGGPIYGYTF. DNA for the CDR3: TGTGCCAGCAGCTTAGGGGCAGGGGGGCCTATCTATGGCTACACCTTC.

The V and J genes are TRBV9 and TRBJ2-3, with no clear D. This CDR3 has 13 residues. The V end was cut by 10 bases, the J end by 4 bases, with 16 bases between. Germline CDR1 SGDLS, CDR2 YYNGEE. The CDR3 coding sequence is TGTGCCCCAAGTCCTCTCTCCCCAGATACGCAGTATTTT. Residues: CAPSPLSPDTQYF.

The CDR3 DNA reads TGTGCCAGCAGTTACTCCAGCAGTTATCCCGGGGAGCTGTTTTTT. Translated: CASSYSSSYPGELFF. V is TRBV6-5 and J is TRBJ2-2; no reliable D call. This CDR3 is 15 amino acids long. V was pared by 0 bases and J by 6 bases, with 11 bases between. Per the germline V gene, CDR1 is MNHEY and CDR2 is SVGAGI.

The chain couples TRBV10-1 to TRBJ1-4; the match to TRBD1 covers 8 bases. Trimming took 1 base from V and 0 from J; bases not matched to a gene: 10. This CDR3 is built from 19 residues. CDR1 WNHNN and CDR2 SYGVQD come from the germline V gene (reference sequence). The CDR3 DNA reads TGCGCCAGCAGTGAGTACGGCGGGACAGGTAATGCAACTAATGAAAAACTGTTTTTT. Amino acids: CASSEYGGTGNATNEKLFF.

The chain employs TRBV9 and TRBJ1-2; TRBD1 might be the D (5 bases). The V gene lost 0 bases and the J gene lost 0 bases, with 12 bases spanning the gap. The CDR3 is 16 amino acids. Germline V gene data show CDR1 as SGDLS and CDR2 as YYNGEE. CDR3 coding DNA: TGTGCCAGCAGCGTAGGGGACGAGCCAGCTAACTATGGCTACACCTTC. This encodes CASSVGDEPANYGYTF. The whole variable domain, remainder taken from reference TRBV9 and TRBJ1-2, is DSGVTQTPKHLITATGQRVTLRCSPRSGDLSVYWYQQSLDQGLQFLIQYYNGEERAKGNILERFSAQQFPDLHSELNLSSLELGDSALYFCASSVGDEPANYGYTFGSGTRLTVV.

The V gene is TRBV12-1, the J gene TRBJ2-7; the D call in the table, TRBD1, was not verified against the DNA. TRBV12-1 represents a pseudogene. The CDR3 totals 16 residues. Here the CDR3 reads CASSFANRGVAYEQYF. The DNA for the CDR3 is TGTGCCAGCAGCTTTGCGAACAGGGGGGTGGCCTACGAGCAGTACTTC.

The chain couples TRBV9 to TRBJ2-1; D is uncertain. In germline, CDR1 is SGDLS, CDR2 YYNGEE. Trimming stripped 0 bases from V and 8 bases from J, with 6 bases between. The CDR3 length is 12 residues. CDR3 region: CASSVDYDEQFF. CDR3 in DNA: TGTGCCAGCAGCGTAGATTACGATGAGCAGTTCTTC.

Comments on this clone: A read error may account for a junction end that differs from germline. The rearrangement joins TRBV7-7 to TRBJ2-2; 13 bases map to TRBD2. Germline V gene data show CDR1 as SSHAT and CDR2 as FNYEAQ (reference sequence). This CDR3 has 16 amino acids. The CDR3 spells CASSPQLAGGTGELFF. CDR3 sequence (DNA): TGTGCTAGCAGCCCTCAACTAGCGGGGGGGACCGGGGAGCTGTTTTTT.

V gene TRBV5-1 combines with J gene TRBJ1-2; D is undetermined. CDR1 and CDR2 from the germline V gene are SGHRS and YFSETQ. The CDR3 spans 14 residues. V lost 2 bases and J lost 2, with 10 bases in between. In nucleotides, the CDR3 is TGCGCCAGCAGCTTAACTCCAGGAAACTATGGCTACACCTTC. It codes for CASSLTPGNYGYTF. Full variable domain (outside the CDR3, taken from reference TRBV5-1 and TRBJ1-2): KAGVTQTPRYLIKTRGQQVTLSCSPISGHRSVSWYQQTPGQGLQFLFEYFSETQRNKGNFPGRFSGRQFSNSRSEMNVSTLELGDSALYLCASSLTPGNYGYTFGSGTRLTVV.

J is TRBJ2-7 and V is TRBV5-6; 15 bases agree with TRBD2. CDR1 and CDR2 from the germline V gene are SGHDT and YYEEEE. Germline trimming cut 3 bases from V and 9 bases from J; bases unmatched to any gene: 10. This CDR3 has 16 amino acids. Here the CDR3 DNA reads TGTGCCAGCAGCTGGGAATGGACTAGCGGGAGGGCCAGGCAGTACTTC. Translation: CASSWEWTSGRARQYF.

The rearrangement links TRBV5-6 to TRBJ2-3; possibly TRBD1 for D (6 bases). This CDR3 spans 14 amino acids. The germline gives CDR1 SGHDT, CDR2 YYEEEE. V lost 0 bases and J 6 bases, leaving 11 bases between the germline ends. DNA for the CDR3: TGTGCCAGCAGCTTGGGGGGGCATGCGGATACGCAGTATTTT. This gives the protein CASSLGGHADTQYF. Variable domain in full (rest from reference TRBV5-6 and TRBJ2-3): DAGVTQSPTHLIKTRGQQVTLRCSPKSGHDTVSWYQQALGQGPQFIFQYYEEEERQRGNFPDRFSGHQFPNYSSELNVNALLLGDSALYLCASSLGGHADTQYFGPGTRLTVL.

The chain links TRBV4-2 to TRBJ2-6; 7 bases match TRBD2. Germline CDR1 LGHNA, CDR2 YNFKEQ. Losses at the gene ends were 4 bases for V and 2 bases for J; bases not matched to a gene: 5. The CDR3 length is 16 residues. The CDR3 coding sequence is TGTGCCAGCAGCCTGAGACGGGGGGCTGGGGCCAACGTCCTGACTTTC. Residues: CASSLRRGAGANVLTF.